This T cell receptor (beta chain) originates from a study of cytomegalovirus exposure and HLA in healthy donors (dated by TCRdb to about 2017). A note on the overall study: In an earlier analysis of approximately 640 of the donors, approximately 260 Gb of sequence data and 90 million to 120 million unique TCR beta sequences from some 170 million T cells were reported. Rather than using new phenotypic data, the later analysis identified candidate immune exposures from TCR beta sequences and from how often those sequences occurred across donors. The study profiled the T cell repertoires of hundreds of subjects by immunosequencing and related them to cytomegalovirus serostatus. The number of typed donors differed by locus: about 620-640 for A, B, C, DRB1 and DQB1; 500 to 550 for DQA1; 606 for DPA1; and roughly 450 for DPB1. Both class I and class II loci were covered by HLA typing, at four-digit resolution. Donor age, sex, ethnicity and CMV serostatus were collected together with the repertoire data. Besides the first cohort of around 700 subjects, a separate validation cohort made up of 95 to 150 different subjects was used. To predict cytomegalovirus infection status, the study combined high-throughput TCR immunosequencing, statistical association of individual TCRs with disease status, and machine learning. Among 350 to 400 genotyped donors of the cohort, an average of 235,054 unique TCR beta nucleotide sequences were sequenced per donor, about a sixth of them non-productive. A later analysis re-analyzed previously published TCR beta repertoires from about 600 donors and added high-resolution HLA genotyping to study TCR occurrence patterns. An early release that covered some 630 HLA-typed donors contained approximately 290 gigabases of sequencing data and 70 million to 100 million unique TCR sequences. All discovery cohort repertoires had been generated on a single sequencing platform. Roughly 5 DR-DQ haplotypes were treated as single units for association and clustering because of strong linkage in the cohort. To decide whether each TCR beta V gene segment behaved as functional or pseudogenic, an earlier analysis of over 500 of the donors relied on high-throughput TCR beta sequencing. Of the roughly 400 genotyped donors, 81% fell in the genetic ancestry cluster associated with self-reported Caucasian donors. A later genetic analysis took genome-wide SNP genotypes for about three fifths of the 666 donors and used that subset as a discovery cohort. The aim of the study was to test whether cataloging public T cell receptors could identify signatures of past pathogen exposure. General study outcomes and caveats: The cohort was sequenced for TCR beta chains only, and without alpha or paired-chain data the features that could be detected were limited. Compared with the approximately 670-donor mean, donors in an Asian-associated ancestry cluster had fewer N-insertions in productive TCRs, according to a later genetic analysis. Because some donors lacked HLA typing at each locus, the association tests relied only on the typed subset. Strong co-occurrence of HLA alleles, especially DR and DQ, made assigning TCR associations to individual alleles difficult. In both the original and validation cohorts, the classifier was reported to diagnose cytomegalovirus status with high specificity and sensitivity. The presence/absence analyses assumed that sequencing depth was roughly uniform across donors, and that assumption may not be true. In a later analysis, most CMV-associated TCR beta chains were found to appear HLA-restricted, with HLA associations seemingly driven largely by CMV exposure. In vitro tests confirmed that a few of the cytomegalovirus-associated TCR beta chains recognize cytomegalovirus antigens. Immune exposure information for the cohort was limited to CMV serostatus. A later analysis associated 15,000 to 20,000 TCR beta sequences with specific HLA alleles at a false discovery rate of 0.05. The study gave a list of about 150 TCR beta chains associated with cytomegalovirus. According to the authors, the approach could potentially be generalized to other disease states and immunological phenotypes. A later analysis found that TCR association rates varied across HLA loci, with DRB1 alleles showing the most associated TCRs and HLA-C alleles the fewest. A later analysis reported that several top co-occurrence clusters appeared linked to parvovirus B19, influenza, CMV and Epstein-Barr virus. In a later analysis, HLA-associated TCR beta chains showed more clonal expansion and lower generation probabilities than non-associated chains that were equally common. V-gene and J-gene trimming of TCR beta chains was associated with a missense DCLRE1C variant in a later genetic analysis, and the association was replicated in an independent cohort. Correlated functional status among segregating V segments might reflect linkage disequilibrium, but an unknown experimental factor could not be ruled out. About 17 rarely observed V segments, including chromosome 9 orphons, were excluded from the earlier analysis of 550 to 700 of the donors because counts were too low. Broadly in line with IMGT annotations, most TCR beta V segments showed up in productive rearrangements about 87% or about 30% of the time in an earlier analysis of several hundred of the donors. Across donors, most TCR sequences were observed very rarely, whereas some public TCRs were present in many individuals. A group of highly shared sequence variants was considered likely to be a technical artifact of the sequencing pipeline. A further reported finding was that TCR beta sequences accurately predicted the HLA-A and HLA-B alleles for most subjects in the first cohort. Because the 87-base-pair reads could not distinguish some IMGT-functional V segments, including TRBV6-2 and TRBV6-3, those segments were excluded.

As to this clone: Its antigen specificity is not known. Nothing much larger sits one base from this clone, and base qualities are not available.

CDR1 is given as SGDLS and CDR2 as YYNGEE, both from the germline V gene. Taken from cysteine to phenylalanine, the CDR3 has 12 residues. Only the CDR3 DNA is retained, 36 bases long and in frame from the first base. The V and J ends are trimmed by 0 bases and 8 bases, leaving 8 bases between them. The cohort comprised hundreds of healthy bone marrow donors. At the time of sampling, every cohort member was nominally healthy, though immune exposures that went unrecorded were likely present. The donor tested CMV seronegative, placing the donor among the 350 to 400 seronegative members of the cohort. A peripheral blood sample was collected from each donor, and TCR beta sequencing was performed on peripheral blood mononuclear cells. The Qiagen DNeasy Blood Extraction Kit was used to extract genomic DNA from the blood cell samples. Library generation was performed with the immunoSEQ multiplex PCR assay. The multiplex PCR relied on a mix of 60 forward primers for TCR Vbeta segments and 13 reverse primers for TCR Jbeta segments. The CDR3 region of rearranged TCR beta genes was amplified from genomic DNA with a multiplex PCR assay. On the Illumina HiSeq System, the amplified TCR beta libraries were sequenced as 87-base-pair reads. The study's own analysis went as follows. A later analysis counted about 80 million unique TCR beta chains across the 670 or so repertoires, and 10 million to 11 million of these chains were shared by at least two donors. Raw reads were error-corrected and collapsed into unique sequences by a nearest-neighbor algorithm in which closely related sequences were merged to remove PCR and sequencing errors. Alignment of CDR3 sequences to IMGT reference sequences was used to assign V, D and J gene segments. For a sequence to be retained, a match of at least six nucleotides was required to both a V gene segment and a J gene segment. A rearrangement counted as productive if the CDR3 had no stop codons and remained in frame with V and J, and every other rearrangement counted as non-productive. CDR3 was defined by IMGT convention, running from the second conserved V-encoded cysteine to the conserved J-encoded phenylalanine. The earlier analysis of more than 450 of the donors excluded sequences that lacked an unambiguous match to a single V gene segment. In an earlier analysis of approximately 590 of the donors, a V segment was called functional when productive rearrangements were above 56.7%, and segregating when the standard deviation between donors exceeded 5%. A statistical classification framework was built to diagnose cytomegalovirus status from the catalog of TCR beta chain sequences. In a later analysis, V and J genes were assigned by comparing TCR nucleotide sequences against IMGT/GENE-DB human TR gene sequences. In a later analysis, CDR3 sequences and most-parsimonious VDJ recombination scenarios were assigned using the TCRdist pipeline. In a later analysis, each TCR beta chain was defined by its CDR3 amino acid sequence together with its V-gene family, and reads lacking a unique V-gene family were excluded. To address suspected cross-contamination and a sequencing artifact, a later analysis removed roughly 640 highly shared, low-generation-probability nucleotide sequences. A later analysis calculated a clonal expansion index for each public chain from normalized within-repertoire ranks of inferred template counts. In a later analysis, generation probabilities were computed using a VDJ recombination model fitted to out-of-frame rearrangements, and the results were checked against IGoR. In a later analysis, hypergeometric tests were used to score TCR-TCR, TCR-HLA and TCR-CMV co-occurrence, with a repertoire-size bias correction applied to TCR pairs. False discovery rates were estimated in a later analysis by permuting HLA or CMV assignments 20 times. In a later analysis, co-occurring TCRs were grouped with DBSCAN, and TCRdist sequence similarity was added when clustering was performed within HLA-allele-positive subsets. Repertoires with fewer than 30,000 or more than 120,000 public chains, plus five repertoires with anomalous nucleotide sharing, were excluded from co-occurrence clustering. Sourced from immuneACCESS, this table was stored by TCRdb with only in-frame sequences that have V and J called. A share of the clones is absent; for the studies checked, an unresolved V gene accounts for under half, and the remainder has no known explanation. V, J and clone size reflect that table, while D and trimming were determined from the DNA. The sample profile shows some 130,000 clones; roughly 70% of them were found once. The ten largest clonotypes hold around 7% of the sample.

This chain is built from TRBV9 and TRBJ1-1, with no reliable assignment of the D segment. This TCR was recovered from a man aged 30 to 45 in good health and CMV-seronegative. Sequenced: PBMCs. In nucleotides, the sequence is TGTGCCAGCAGCGTAGGGGAGGGAGAAGCTTTCTTT. Protein translation: CASSVGEGEAFF.